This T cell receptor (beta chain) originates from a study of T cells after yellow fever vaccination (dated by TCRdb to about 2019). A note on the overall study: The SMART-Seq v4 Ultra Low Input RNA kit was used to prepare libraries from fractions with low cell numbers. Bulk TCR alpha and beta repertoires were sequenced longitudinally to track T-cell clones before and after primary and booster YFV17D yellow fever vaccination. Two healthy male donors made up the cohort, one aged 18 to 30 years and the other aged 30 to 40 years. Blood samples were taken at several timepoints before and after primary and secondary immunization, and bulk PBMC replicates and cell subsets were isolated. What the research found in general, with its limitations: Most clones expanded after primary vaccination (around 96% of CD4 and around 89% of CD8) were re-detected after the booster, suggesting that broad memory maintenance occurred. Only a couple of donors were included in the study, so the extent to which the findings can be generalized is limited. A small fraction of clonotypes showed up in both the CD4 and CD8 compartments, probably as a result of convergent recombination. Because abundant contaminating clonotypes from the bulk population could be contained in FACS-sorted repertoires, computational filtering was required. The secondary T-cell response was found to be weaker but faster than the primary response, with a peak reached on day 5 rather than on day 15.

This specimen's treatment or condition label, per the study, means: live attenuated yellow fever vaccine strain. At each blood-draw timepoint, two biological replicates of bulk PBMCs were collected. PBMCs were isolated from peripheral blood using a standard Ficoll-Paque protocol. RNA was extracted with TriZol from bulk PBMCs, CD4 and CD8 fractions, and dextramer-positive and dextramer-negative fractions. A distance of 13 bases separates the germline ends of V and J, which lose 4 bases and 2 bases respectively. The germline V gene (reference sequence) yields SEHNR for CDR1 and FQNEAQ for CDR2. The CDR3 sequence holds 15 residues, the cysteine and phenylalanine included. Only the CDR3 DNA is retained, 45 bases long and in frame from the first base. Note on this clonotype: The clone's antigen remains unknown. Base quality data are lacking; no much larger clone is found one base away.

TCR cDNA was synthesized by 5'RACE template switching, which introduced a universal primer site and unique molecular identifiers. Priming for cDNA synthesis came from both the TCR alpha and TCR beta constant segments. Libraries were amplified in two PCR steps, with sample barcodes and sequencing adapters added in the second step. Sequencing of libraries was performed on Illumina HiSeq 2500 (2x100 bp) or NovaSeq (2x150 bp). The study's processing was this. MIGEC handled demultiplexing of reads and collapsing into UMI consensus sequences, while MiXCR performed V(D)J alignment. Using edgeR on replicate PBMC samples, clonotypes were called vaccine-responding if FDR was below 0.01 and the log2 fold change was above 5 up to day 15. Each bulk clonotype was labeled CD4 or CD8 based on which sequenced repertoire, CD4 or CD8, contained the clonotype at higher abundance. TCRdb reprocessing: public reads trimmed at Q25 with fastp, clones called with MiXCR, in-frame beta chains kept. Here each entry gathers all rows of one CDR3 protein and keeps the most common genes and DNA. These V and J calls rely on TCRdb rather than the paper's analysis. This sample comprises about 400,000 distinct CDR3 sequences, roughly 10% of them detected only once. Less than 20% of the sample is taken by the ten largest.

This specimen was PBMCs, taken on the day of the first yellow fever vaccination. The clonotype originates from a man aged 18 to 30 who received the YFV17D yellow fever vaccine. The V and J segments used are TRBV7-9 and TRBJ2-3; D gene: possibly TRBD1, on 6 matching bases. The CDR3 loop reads CASSSNREVTDTQYF. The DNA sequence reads TGTGCCAGCAGCTCCAACAGGGAAGTCACAGATACGCAGTATTTT.